These T cell receptor beta chains were read from a single sample in a study of cytomegalovirus exposure and HLA in healthy donors. Profiling relied on immunoSEQ multiplex PCR, and the TCRdb table lists in-frame clones only, not all of them. The sample contains roughly 230,000 clones, about 92% of which appear only once. Sequencing was performed on PBMCs. All receptors come from a woman aged 25 to 45 in good health and CMV-seronegative. Each CDR3 is given with its conserved first and last residue. D genes are given only for firm matches. Clone size, where shown, is once, few, many, or a class for clones that have expanded.

abundance	len	d_gene	v_gene	j_gene	CDR3nt	CDR3aa
-	16	-	TRBV5-4	TRBJ2-7	TGTGCCAGCAGCTTGGGGGTCTACCAAACTCACTACGAGCAGTACTTC	CASSLGVYQTHYEQYF
-	17	-	TRBV19	TRBJ1-1	TGTGCCAGTAGTCCCTACAGGGAGTTGTTGATGAACACTGAAGCTTTCTTT	CASSPYRELLMNTEAFF
-	15	-	TRBV7-2	TRBJ2-3	TGTGCCAGCAGCTTGAGCGGTCCGGCGGCAGATACGCAGTATTTT	CASSLSGPAADTQYF
-	15	-	TRBV21-1	TRBJ2-6	TGTGCCAGCAGTGACGATCGACCGACTAAGTGGGTCCTGACTTTC	CASSDDRPTKWVLTF
once	11	-	TRBV7-3	TRBJ2-7	TGTGCCAGCAGCTTAACGGTGGAGCAGTACTTC	CASSLTVEQYF
-	15	-	TRBV9	TRBJ2-5	TGTGCCAGCAGCGTAGGGGTTAGCGGTCAAGAGACCCAGTACTTC	CASSVGVSGQETQYF
-	15	-	TRBV5-6	TRBJ1-1	TGTGCCAGCTCACCACGCGGAGCCGCGCCCACTGAAGCTTTCTTT	CASSPRGAAPTEAFF
-	13	-	TRBV27	TRBJ1-1	TGTGCCAGCAGTCAATCGGGACACACTGAAGCTTTCTTT	CASSQSGHTEAFF
-	15	TRBD2	TRBV6-5	TRBJ2-7	TGTGCCAGCAGTTACTCCGCTAGCGGGATGTACGAGCAGTACTTC	CASSYSASGMYEQYF
-	15	TRBD1	TRBV5-1	TRBJ1-1	TGCGCCAGCAGCAGGGACAGTATGGGTGGCACTGAAGCTTTCTTT	CASSRDSMGGTEAFF
-	16	-	TRBV7-9	TRBJ2-3	TGTGCCGGGGCAGGCCAGATAGCGGTGAGCACAGATACGCAGTATTTT	CAGAGQIAVSTDTQYF
once	12	-	TRBV7-2	TRBJ2-7	TGTGCCAGCAGCTTAGTTTTGGGAGAGCAGTACTTC	CASSLVLGEQYF
-	13	-	TRBV5-4	TRBJ2-7	TGTGCCAGCAGCCCGGGACTCACCTACGAGCAGTACTTC	CASSPGLTYEQYF
once	15	TRBD2	TRBV19	TRBJ2-7	TGTGCCAGTACTACCGGGGAGCGGGAGAAGTACGAGCAGTACTTC	CASTTGEREKYEQYF
-	14	-	TRBV29-1	TRBJ2-5	TGCAGCGTTGGCGGTTTGGGAGAGCAAGTGACCCAGTACTTC	CSVGGLGEQVTQYF
-	15	-	TRBV6-5	TRBJ2-7	TGTGCCAGCAGTTACTTTAGACAGGCTACCTACGAGCAGTACTTC	CASSYFRQATYEQYF
-	13	-	TRBV28	TRBJ2-1	TGTGCCACCAGAGGGAGCTCCTACAATGAGCAGTTCTTC	CATRGSSYNEQFF
-	15	-	TRBV28	TRBJ1-4	TGTGCCAGCAGTTTATCTACGGGGGCACAGGAAAAACTGTTTTTT	CASSLSTGAQEKLFF
-	15	-	TRBV7-6	TRBJ2-1	TGTGCCAGCAGCTTAGCGGCCGTAGCGTACAATGAGCAGTTCTTC	CASSLAAVAYNEQFF
-	14	TRBD2	TRBV27	TRBJ2-1	TGTGCCAGCAGAAGCGGGAGGGAGGAGGATGAGCAGTTCTTC	CASRSGREEDEQFF
-	15	-	TRBV18	TRBJ2-5	TGTGCCAGCTCACCCCAGGGGCGCTTCCAAGAGACCCAGTACTTC	CASSPQGRFQETQYF
-	17	TRBD2	TRBV7-9	TRBJ2-1	TGTGCCAGCAGCTTAGTTGGGGTTGGCGGGAGACACAATGAGCAGTTCTTC	CASSLVGVGGRHNEQFF
-	11	-	TRBV20-1	TRBJ1-4	TGCAGTGCTAGAGCCCCCCCAAAACTGTTTTTT	CSARAPPKLFF
-	17	-	TRBV4-2	TRBJ2-5	TGTGCCAGCAGCCAAGAGGTTGCTAGTTGGGATCAAGAGACCCAGTACTTC	CASSQEVASWDQETQYF
-	14	TRBD2	TRBV7-9	TRBJ2-5	TGTGCCAGCAGCTCAACGGGGGGGGCGAAGACCCAGTACTTC	CASSSTGGAKTQYF
-	15	TRBD1	TRBV27	TRBJ2-3	TGTGCCAGCAGTCGCCCAGGACAGGGGACAGATACGCAGTATTTT	CASSRPGQGTDTQYF
-	17	TRBD2	TRBV29-1	TRBJ2-5	TGCAGCGTTGAAAGTTCGGACCCAACTAGCGTAGGGACCACCCAGTACTTC	CSVESSDPTSVGTTQYF
-	12	TRBD1	TRBV29-1	TRBJ1-1	TGCAGCGTTAAATGGGGACAGGCTGAAGCTTTCTTT	CSVKWGQAEAFF
-	18	-	TRBV5-1	TRBJ2-3	TGCGCCAGCAGCTTAAGGGCAGGGAATATTCCCCGCACAGATACGCAGTATTTT	CASSLRAGNIPRTDTQYF
-	13	TRBD2	TRBV19	TRBJ2-7	TGTGCCAGCTCTCCAGCGGGGTTCTACGAGCAGTACTTC	CASSPAGFYEQYF
once	17	TRBD2	TRBV7-2	TRBJ2-3	TGTGCCAGCAGCTTAAGGGGTAGCGGGAGTCAAGGAGATACGCAGTATTTT	CASSLRGSGSQGDTQYF
-	15	-	TRBV4-1	TRBJ1-4	TGCGCCAGCAGCCAAGGGGGAGGGGTTATGGAAAAACTGTTTTTT	CASSQGGGVMEKLFF
-	13	-	TRBV7-3	TRBJ2-1	TGTGCCAGCAGCCTAAGGGTGAGGGATGAGCAGTTCTTC	CASSLRVRDEQFF
-	14	TRBD1	TRBV6-5	TRBJ2-7	TGTGCCAGCAGTGGACAGGGGGCCCTCTACGAGCAGTACTTC	CASSGQGALYEQYF
-	15	TRBD2	TRBV11-2	TRBJ2-5	TGTGCCAGCACCTCCACGTGGGCTAGCGGAGAGACCCAGTACTTC	CASTSTWASGETQYF
-	11	TRBD1	TRBV2	TRBJ2-1	TGTGCCGACCGACAGGGGGCGAGAGAGTTCTTC	CADRQGAREFF
-	16	-	TRBV5-6	TRBJ1-3	TGTGCCAGCAGCTTGGGACAGGCTATCTCTGGAAACACCATATATTTT	CASSLGQAISGNTIYF
-	13	-	TRBV29-1	TRBJ1-1	TGCAGCGTTGCCAGGGGTCAGAACACTGAAGCTTTCTTT	CSVARGQNTEAFF
-	15	TRBD1	TRBV7-9	TRBJ2-7	TGTGCCAGCAGCTTTCCCGGGACAGGTATCTACGAGCAGTACTTC	CASSFPGTGIYEQYF
-	15	TRBD2	TRBV11-2	TRBJ2-7	TGTGCCAGCAGCTACCCGGGACTAGGGAACTTCGAGCAGTACTTC	CASSYPGLGNFEQYF
-	18	TRBD2	TRBV9	TRBJ2-1	TGTGCCAGCAGCGTAGAGGGTTCCGGCGGGAGGGGCTACAATGAGCAGTTCTTC	CASSVEGSGGRGYNEQFF
-	15	-	TRBV28	TRBJ2-1	TGTGCCAGCAGTTTATCCCTCCGAGGCGGGAATGAGCAGTTCTTC	CASSLSLRGGNEQFF
-	18	-	TRBV5-1	TRBJ2-1	TGCGCCAGCAGCTTGGAGCCCCCCGCGGGGCCTCCCTACAATGAGCAGTTCTTC	CASSLEPPAGPPYNEQFF